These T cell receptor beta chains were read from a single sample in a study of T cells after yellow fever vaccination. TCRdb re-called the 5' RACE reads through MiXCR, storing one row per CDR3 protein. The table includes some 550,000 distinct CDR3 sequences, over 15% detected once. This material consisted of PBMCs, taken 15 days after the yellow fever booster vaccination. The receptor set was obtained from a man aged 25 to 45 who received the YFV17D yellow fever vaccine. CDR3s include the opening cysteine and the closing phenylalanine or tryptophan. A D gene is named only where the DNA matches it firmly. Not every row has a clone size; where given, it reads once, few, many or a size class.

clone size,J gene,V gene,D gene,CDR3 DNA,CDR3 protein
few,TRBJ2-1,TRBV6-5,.,TGTGCCAGCAGTTACTGGGGCAGGGGAGGGAGTGAGCAGTTCTTC,CASSYWGRGGSEQFF
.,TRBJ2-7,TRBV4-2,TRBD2,TGTGCCAGCAGCCAAGAGACTAGCGACTCCTACGAGCAGTACTTC,CASSQETSDSYEQYF
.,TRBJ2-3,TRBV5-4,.,TGTGCCAGCGGAGACGGTAGCACAGATACGCAGTATTTT,CASGDGSTDTQYF
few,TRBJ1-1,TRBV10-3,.,TGTGCCATCAGGATGTCGGGGAACACTGAAGCTTTCTTT,CAIRMSGNTEAFF
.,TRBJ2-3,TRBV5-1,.,TGCGCCAGCTCCGAGTGGCTACGGACAGATACGCAGTATTTT,CASSEWLRTDTQYF
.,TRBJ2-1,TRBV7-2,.,TGTGCCAGCAGCTTAGAGGTGGCCTACAATGAGCAGTTCTTC,CASSLEVAYNEQFF
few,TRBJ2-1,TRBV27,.,TGTGCCAGCAGCCGCCCCCAATCCGGGGAGCAGTTCTTC,CASSRPQSGEQFF
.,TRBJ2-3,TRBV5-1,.,TGCGCCAGCAGCCCACTGGACGGGGATAAGACGCAGTATTTT,CASSPLDGDKTQYF
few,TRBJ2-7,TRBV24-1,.,TGTGCCACCAGTTCCTCTGCCGGGACGAACGAGCAGTACTTC,CATSSSAGTNEQYF
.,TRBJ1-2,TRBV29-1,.,TGCAGCGCAACCAGACAGGAGGATGGCTACACCTTC,CSATRQEDGYTF
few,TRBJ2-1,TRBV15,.,TGTGCCACCAGCAGAGATCCCCCCCACAATGAGCAGTTCTTC,CATSRDPPHNEQFF
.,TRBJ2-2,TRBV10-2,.,TGCGCCAGCTCCCGCGGGGACGGGGAGCTGTTTTTT,CASSRGDGELFF
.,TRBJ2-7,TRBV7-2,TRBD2,TGTGCCAGCAGCTTCCGGGTAGCGGGTACGGGGGAGCAGTACTTC,CASSFRVAGTGEQYF
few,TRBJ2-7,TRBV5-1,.,TGCGCCAGCAGCTTGGACGGGTCAAGCTCCTACGAGCAGTACTTC,CASSLDGSSSYEQYF
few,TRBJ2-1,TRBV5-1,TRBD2,TGCGCCAGCAGCATTTCTAGCGGGGGCCACCTCTGGGAGCAGTTCTTC,CASSISSGGHLWEQFF
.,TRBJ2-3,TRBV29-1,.,TGCAGCGTCCAAAGACACAACCGGGATACGCAGTATTTT,CSVQRHNRDTQYF
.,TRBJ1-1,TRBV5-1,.,TGCGCCAGCAGCTACGGTCAAGGGGCCACTGAAGCTTTCTTT,CASSYGQGATEAFF
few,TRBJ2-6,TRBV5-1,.,TGCGCCAGCAGCTCTGACCCACTTGCCGGGGCCAACGTCCTGACTTTC,CASSSDPLAGANVLTF
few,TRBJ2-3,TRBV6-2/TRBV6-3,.,TGTGCCAGCAGTTACTCGGTGGATACGCAGTATTTT,CASSYSVDTQYF
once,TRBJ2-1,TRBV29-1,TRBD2,TGCAGCGTTGTCAATCTAGCGGGAGTTCCTGAGCAGTTCTTC,CSVVNLAGVPEQFF